These 10 T cell receptor beta chains were sequenced from one sample in a study of identifying expanded T cells in peripheral blood. Assay: immunoSEQ multiplex PCR; the TCRdb copy retains only in-frame clones and omits some. The sample records around 70,000 clones, about 90% being singletons. Sequencing was carried out using blood. The receptors here all came from a person aged 18 to 75 in good health.

This chain uses TRBV10-3 with TRBJ2-7, with 7 bases aligning to TRBD2. V lost 3 bases, J lost 2 bases, and 7 bases stayed unmatched. Germline V gene data show CDR1 as ENHRY and CDR2 as SYGVKD. CDR3 length equals 15 residues. This chain's CDR3 is CAISEAVAGTYEQYF. The CDR3 DNA reads as TGTGCCATCAGTGAAGCGGTAGCGGGTACCTACGAGCAGTACTTC.

This clone was picked up many times. The chain combines TRBV9 with TRBJ1-2, with D maybe TRBD1 (5 bases). Germline CDR1 is SGDLS and CDR2 is YYNGEE. The ends were cut back, 3 bases at V and 0 bases at J, with 6 bases in the middle. The CDR3 runs 13 residues. The CDR3 region is CASSGTTNYGYTF. The CDR3 DNA reads TGTGCCAGCAGCGGGACAACTAACTATGGCTACACCTTC.

This clone showed up just once. The chain carries TRBV6-1 and TRBJ1-5; maybe TRBD1 (5 bases). V lost 4 bases, J lost 7 bases, and 23 bases lay in between. This CDR3 contains 17 residues. CDR1 MNHNS and CDR2 SASEGT come from the germline V gene. DNA for the CDR3: TGTGCCAGCAGTGCCTCTGGAAAACAGGCTGTGGGGCAGCCCCAGCATTTT. Its translation: CASSASGKQAVGQPQHF.

This chain joins TRBV5-6 and TRBJ1-2; D possibly corresponds to TRBD1 (6 bases). This CDR3 is built from 16 residues. Deletions cut 4 bases from V and 2 bases from J, with 18 bases between. CDR1 SGHDT and CDR2 YYEEEE come from the germline V gene. For the CDR3, the DNA is TGTGCCAGCAGCGCCTCGGGACACCATCAGAACTATGGCTACACCTTC. Its protein is CASSASGHHQNYGYTF.

The chain combines TRBV7-6 with TRBJ2-2; unclear D gene. This CDR3 is 13 amino acids long. Germline values: CDR1 SGHVS, CDR2 FNYEAQ. V lost 3 bases and J lost 7, with 9 bases in between. This CDR3 is CASSFLKYGELFF. The CDR3 DNA sequence: TGTGCCAGCAGCTTTTTGAAGTACGGGGAGCTGTTTTTT. Filled out from reference TRBV7-6 and TRBJ2-2, the complete variable domain reads GAGVSQSPRYKVTKRGQDVALRCDPISGHVSLYWYRQALGQGPEFLTYFNYEAQQDKSGLPNDRFSAERPEGSISTLTIQRTEQRDSAMYRCASSFLKYGELFFGEGSRLTVL.

The J gene is TRBJ1-2, the V gene TRBV18, with a tentative D call TRBD1 (5 bases). The CDR3 has 13 amino acids. V lost 6 bases, J lost 7 bases, and 15 bases lay in between. In germline, CDR1 is KGHSH, CDR2 LQKENI. CDR3 loop: CASSERDRSGYTF. The DNA of the CDR3 is TGTGCCAGCTCCGAACGCGACAGATCTGGCTACACCTTC. Complete variable domain (other parts from reference TRBV18 and TRBJ1-2): NAGVMQNPRHLVRRRGQEARLRCSPMKGHSHVYWYRQLPEEGLKFMVYLQKENIIDESGMPKERFSAEFPKEGPSILRIQQVVRGDSAAYFCASSERDRSGYTFGSGTRLTVV.

The chain joins TRBV7-9 to TRBJ1-2; weak D call: TRBD1 (5 bases). This CDR3 comprises 15 residues. V lost 6 bases to trimming and J lost 4 bases, with 18 bases between them. CDR1 and CDR2 (germline): SEHNR, FQNEAQ (reference sequence). In DNA, the CDR3 is TGTGCCAGCAGTCCTTCCGGGGCCGGGCCCTATGGCTACACCTTC. Its translation is CASSPSGAGPYGYTF.

The chain employs TRBV11-2 and TRBJ2-7; TRBD2 might be the D (5 bases). Trimming took 5 bases from V and 5 from J, leaving 10 bases between them. The CDR3 consists of 12 residues. Germline V gene data show CDR1 as SGHAT and CDR2 as FQNNGV. The CDR3 protein is CASSRVRDEQYF. The CDR3 DNA reads as TGTGCCAGCAGCCGCGTGAGGGACGAGCAGTACTTC.

The chain links TRBV2 to TRBJ2-3; TRBD2 is a possible D gene (6 bases). Germline V gene lookup returns CDR1 SNHLY and CDR2 FYNNEI. Trimming took off 2 bases at V and 2 bases at J, with 17 bases between the two ends. This CDR3 contains 17 residues. Written as DNA, the CDR3 is TGTGCCAGCAGTGAATGGGGACTTTCCGGGCACACAGATACGCAGTATTTT. Translation: CASSEWGLSGHTDTQYF.

The gene calls are TRBV30 and TRBJ2-2, with D perhaps assigned TRBD1 or TRBD2 (5 bases each). Germline CDR1 GTSNPN, CDR2 SVGIG (reference sequence). V was shortened by 3 bases and J by 6 bases, with 17 bases between the two germline ends. The CDR3 is 15 amino acids. CDR3 bases: TGTGCCTGGAGGCAAAAAGTGGGGGTAGCCGGGGAGCTGTTTTTT. This gives the protein CAWRQKVGVAGELFF.